Shown below are 17 T cell receptor beta chains from a single sample sequenced in a study of blood T cell repertoires in COVID-19. Data came from immunoSEQ multiplex PCR; TCRdb stores just in-frame clones and leaves some out. The sample lists around 92,000 clones; roughly nine tenths were seen once. Sequenced material: peripheral blood. The receptors originated from a woman of 80 years or more with active COVID-19.

This clone appeared a single time. This chain links TRBV7-2 with TRBJ2-1; D possibly corresponds to TRBD1 (7 bases). Trimming pared 5 bases from V and 8 bases from J, leaving 13 bases between. CDR3 length: 13 amino acids. Germline V CDR1 and CDR2: SGHTA, FQGNSA. The CDR3 loop reads CASSGGQRDEQFF. The CDR3 coding sequence is TGTGCCAGCAGCGGGGGACAGCGGGATGAGCAGTTCTTC.

The table lists this clone with a few counts. This chain joins TRBV4-1 and TRBJ2-7; 7 nucleotides agree with TRBD1. This CDR3 comprises 15 residues. The V and J ends lost 0 bases and 2 bases, in that order; junction bases with no gene match: 4. Germline CDR1 MGHRA, CDR2 YSYEKL. CDR3 nucleotide sequence: TGCGCCAGCAGCCAAGATCAAACAGGGGCCTACGAGCAGTACTTC. This codes for CASSQDQTGAYEQYF.

The chain recombines TRBV4-3 with TRBJ2-7, with TRBD2 matching 7 bases. With 1 base clipped from V and 2 bases from J, the junction kept 2 bases outside the gene matches. Germline V lookup: CDR1 LGHNA, CDR2 YSLEER. CDR3 length: 14 amino acids. The CDR3 nucleotides read TGCGCCAGCAGCCAAGGGGGGGGTACCTACGAGCAGTACTTC. Its protein is CASSQGGGTYEQYF.

The genes are TRBV7-2 and TRBJ2-5; 9 bases match TRBD2. The germline gives CDR1 SGHTA, CDR2 FQGNSA. Losses at the gene ends were 3 bases for V and 5 bases for J; bases not matched to a gene: 4. The CDR3 loop spans 14 amino acids. The CDR3 protein is CASSFAGGGETQYF. CDR3 DNA sequence: TGTGCCAGCAGCTTTGCGGGAGGGGGGGAGACCCAGTACTTC.

The J gene is TRBJ2-7, the V gene TRBV5-1, with TRBD2 matching 7 bases. This CDR3 has 15 residues. Germline V gene data show CDR1 as SGHRS and CDR2 as YFSETQ. Trimming removed 6 bases from V and 6 bases from J; junction bases left unmatched: 15. Written as DNA, the CDR3 is TGCGCCAGCACCCCTGATGGAGCGGGAAGGGTCGAGCAGTACTTC. Protein: CASTPDGAGRVEQYF.

This rearrangement joins TRBV2 to TRBJ2-1; the D gene is possibly TRBD1 (6 bases). Trimming removed 7 bases from V and 6 bases from J, with 13 bases in between. Germline CDR1 SNHLY, CDR2 FYNNEI. The CDR3 loop spans 13 amino acids. In nucleotides, the CDR3 is TGTGCCAGCAATTCTGAAGGGGGCAATGAGCAGTTCTTC. Its translation is CASNSEGGNEQFF.

The chain couples TRBV6-2 or TRBV6-3 to TRBJ2-7; 9 bases align to TRBD1. V lost 5 bases, J lost 3 bases, and 5 bases stayed unmatched. Germline loops: CDR1 MNHEY, CDR2 SVGEGT. This CDR3 is 14 amino acids long. CDR3 sequence: CASSNGQGRYEQYF. CDR3 DNA: TGTGCCAGCAGTAACGGACAGGGGCGCTACGAGCAGTACTTC.

The table lists this clone with a count of one. The genes are TRBV5-1 and TRBJ2-1, with 7 bases matching TRBD2. The V gene end was trimmed by 0 bases and the J gene end by 7 bases; junction bases not matched to a gene: 7. In germline, CDR1 is SGHRS, CDR2 YFSETQ. This CDR3 comprises 15 residues. CDR3 region: CASSLEGGPRNEQFF. CDR3 DNA sequence: TGCGCCAGCAGCTTGGAGGGAGGGCCGAGGAATGAGCAGTTCTTC.

For the CDR3, the DNA is TGTGCCAGCAGCCATACGGACAGGGTTGGCTATGGCTACACCTTC. Amino acids: CASSHTDRVGYGYTF. The rearrangement uses TRBV7-9 and TRBJ1-2, with 8 positions matching TRBD1. Trimming took 5 bases from V and 4 from J; bases not matched to a gene: 9. The CDR3 contains 15 residues. The germline gives CDR1 SEHNR, CDR2 FQNEAQ (reference sequence).

A remark on this clone: Sequence at one end of the junction differs from germline and may be a read error. This chain links TRBV7-7 with TRBJ1-1; tentatively, D is TRBD1 (5 bases). Germline assignment: CDR1 SSHAT and CDR2 FNYEAQ (reference sequence). The CDR3 is 14 residues long. CDR3 region: CASSSGLRNTEAFF. The CDR3 nucleotides read TGTGCTAGCAGCTCGGGACTGAGGAACACTGAAGCTTTCTTT.

The chain couples TRBV19 to TRBJ2-1, with TRBD2 matching over 13 bases. V was clipped by 4 bases and J by 7 bases; unmatched bases: 7. This CDR3 region has 16 residues. CDR1 and CDR2 from the germline V gene are LNHDA and SQIVND (reference sequence). The CDR3 spells CASSTGLAGEVNEQFF. DNA of the CDR3: TGTGCCAGTAGTACCGGACTAGCGGGAGAGGTGAATGAGCAGTTCTTC.

V gene TRBV28 combines with J gene TRBJ1-6; 9 bases map to TRBD1. V lost 7 bases and J lost 4; bases outside the gene matches: 11. The CDR3 loop spans 17 amino acids. CDR1 is MDHEN and CDR2 is SYDVKM in the germline V gene. The chain's CDR3 is CASNRQGGSVYNSPLHF. CDR3 DNA sequence: TGTGCCAGCAATCGACAGGGGGGGTCGGTGTATAATTCACCCCTCCACTTT. The complete variable domain, with remaining parts taken from reference TRBV28 and TRBJ1-6, reads DVKVTQSSRYLVKRTGEKVFLECVQDMDHENMFWYRQDPGLGLRLIYFSYDVKMKEKGDIPEGYSVSREKKERFSLILESASTNQTSMYLCASNRQGGSVYNSPLHFGNGTRLTVT.

A note on this clone: Other nucleotide sequences in the sample specify the same CDR3. This chain uses TRBV6-6 with TRBJ1-1; D remains ambiguous. CDR1 and CDR2 from the germline V gene are MNHNY and SVGAGI (reference sequence). V dropped 0 bases and J dropped 3 bases, with 8 bases sitting between them. CDR3 length equals 14 residues. CDR3 loop: CASSYSGRDTEAFF. CDR3 nucleotide sequence: TGTGCCAGCAGTTACTCAGGTCGGGACACTGAAGCTTTCTTT.

The chain couples TRBV5-5 to TRBJ1-2, with TRBD1 matching over 7 bases. The V segment lost 0 bases and the J segment 4 bases; nucleotides outside the gene matches: 15. This CDR3 contains 18 residues. Germline V gives CDR1 SGHKS, CDR2 YYEKEE (reference sequence). The CDR3 DNA reads as TGTGCCAGCAGCTTGGTAGGGGTTAGTTCGGGACAGAGCTATGGCTACACCTTC. It codes for CASSLVGVSSGQSYGYTF.

The chain recombines TRBV9 with TRBJ2-2; the D gene is possibly TRBD2 (6 bases). Germline-derived CDR1 and CDR2 are SGDLS and YYNGEE. The CDR3 runs 14 residues. Trimming removed 0 bases at V and 6 bases at J, with 9 bases between. The CDR3 coding sequence is TGTGCCAGCAGCGTAGCACTAGCTCCCGGGGAGCTGTTTTTT. This gives the protein CASSVALAPGELFF.

J is TRBJ1-4 and V is TRBV2; 9 nucleotides agree with TRBD1. The CDR3 runs 15 residues. V lost 4 bases, J lost 1 base, and 1 base stayed unmatched. CDR1 and CDR2 (germline): SNHLY, FYNNEI. The CDR3 coding sequence is TGTGCCAGCAGTGGACAGGGGGGAACTAATGAAAAACTGTTTTTT. It codes for CASSGQGGTNEKLFF.

The rearrangement joins TRBV7-3 to TRBJ1-1, with 9 bases lining up with TRBD1. The V and J ends lost 2 bases and 10 bases, in that order; junction bases with no gene match: 8. Germline V gives CDR1 SGHTA, CDR2 FQGTGA. The CDR3 is 14 amino acids. CDR3 residues: CASSLGRGTGRAFF. For the CDR3, the DNA is TGTGCCAGCAGCTTAGGTAGGGGGACAGGGCGAGCTTTCTTT.